Detailed here is one T cell receptor (beta chain). The entry originates in a study of blood T cell repertoires in COVID-19. The wider study: Acute and convalescent COVID-19 specimens originated in the United States, Italy and Spain. T cells, B-cell-depleted T cells, or PBMCs provided the cDNA or gDNA that served as material.

V shed 3 bases and J shed 7 bases, with 15 bases lying between them. The CDR3 extends over 14 amino acids. Germline CDR1 ENHRY, CDR2 SYGVKD. Authors' methods: Amplified reference gene primers provided the basis for estimating nucleated cell counts. The repertoire was sequenced with immunoSEQ multiplex PCR; TCRdb's copy has only in-frame clones and lacks some. V and J calls and clone size follow that table, whereas D and trimming were derived from the DNA. The repertoire includes more than 150,000 clones, about nine tenths of them detected once, and 20% to 25% sits in the top ten. V and J are TRBV10-3 and TRBJ1-1; a weak D match, TRBD1 (5 bases). This clonotype originated in a man between 70 and 80 years old with active or convalescent COVID-19. The sample comprised peripheral blood. Here the CDR3 reads CAISDLEGMSEAFF. CDR3 sequence (DNA): TGTGCCATCAGTGATCTGGAGGGGATGAGTGAAGCTTTCTTT.